The 31 T cell receptor beta chains below were found in one sample sequenced in a study of blood T cell repertoires in COVID-19. The data were produced by immunoSEQ multiplex PCR, yet TCRdb's version contains in-frame clones alone and is incomplete. The table has approximately 68,000 clones, 86% seen once. Sequenced sample: peripheral blood. These receptors were collected from a man aged 65-85 years with active or convalescent COVID-19.

This clone was picked up one time. CDR3 amino acids: CSADRETQYF. CDR3 sequence (DNA): TGCAGTGCTGACAGGGAGACCCAGTACTTC. V usage is TRBV20-1 and J usage is TRBJ2-5; D might be TRBD1 (6 bases). From germline, CDR1 is DFQATT and CDR2 SNEGSKA (reference sequence). The CDR3 covers 10 residues. Trimming removed 5 bases at V and 5 bases at J, with 6 bases between.

This rearrangement joins TRBV6-5 to TRBJ2-7, with no clear D. The CDR3 has 14 residues. Germline loops: CDR1 MNHEY, CDR2 SVGAGI. Trimming left V 5 bases short and J 2 bases short, with 13 bases between. The CDR3 DNA follows: TGTGCCAGCAGTACTAACACCATGGCCTACGAGCAGTACTTC. Protein sequence: CASSTNTMAYEQYF.

The chain uses TRBV6-5 and TRBJ1-6; D not certain. This CDR3 has 11 residues. V gave up 6 bases and J gave up 13 bases, with 10 bases separating them. Germline loops: CDR1 MNHEY, CDR2 SVGAGI. The CDR3 DNA follows: TGTGCCAGCAGCCACGGTGGTCCCCTCCACTTT. This codes for CASSHGGPLHF.

V usage is TRBV28 and J usage is TRBJ2-7, with TRBD1 identical over 7 bases. Germline assignment: CDR1 MDHEN and CDR2 SYDVKM. This CDR3 is 14 amino acids long. The V and J ends lost 6 bases and 3 bases, in that order; junction bases with no gene match: 8. This CDR3 reads CASSLPGQHYEQYF. CDR3 coding DNA: TGTGCCAGCAGCTTACCGGGACAGCACTACGAGCAGTACTTC.

The CDR3 coding sequence is TGTGCCATCAGGGGGGGACAGGGGGTCCCTGAAGCTTTCTTT. Translating gives CAIRGGQGVPEAFF. The chain links TRBV10-3 to TRBJ1-1, with TRBD1 matching 11 bases. With V trimmed by 6 bases and J by 6 bases, 6 bases remained unmatched. The germline gives CDR1 ENHRY, CDR2 SYGVKD. The CDR3 runs to 14 residues.

The chain links TRBV4-1 to TRBJ2-1, with 9 bases identical to TRBD2. Germline-derived CDR1 and CDR2 are MGHRA and YSYEKL. This CDR3 has 13 amino acids. The junction had 5 bases not matched to a gene; V was cut back by 0 bases and J by 14 bases. The CDR3: CASSQDLGGREFF. CDR3 in DNA: TGCGCCAGCAGCCAAGATTTGGGCGGGAGGGAGTTCTTC.

The J gene is TRBJ1-6, the V gene TRBV7-3; maybe TRBD1 (6 bases). Germline CDR1 and CDR2: SGHTA and FQGTGA. The CDR3 spans 15 residues. Trimming took 3 bases from V and 7 from J, leaving 13 bases between them. CDR3 in DNA: TGTGCCAGCAGCTTTTACCGGACAGAAAATTCACCCCTCCACTTT. Protein product: CASSFYRTENSPLHF.

This sequence joins TRBV5-1 and TRBJ2-1; D is possibly TRBD1 (5 bases). The germline V gene encodes CDR1 SGHRS and CDR2 YFSETQ. This CDR3 region has 17 residues. V lost 1 base to trimming and J lost 4 bases, with 18 bases between them. CDR3 protein: CASSLSTGDRLYNEQFF. CDR3 bases: TGCGCCAGCAGCTTGAGCACAGGCGACAGACTTTACAATGAGCAGTTCTTC.

The chain has TRBV5-1 and TRBJ2-1; 9 nucleotides line up with TRBD1. In germline, CDR1 is SGHRS, CDR2 YFSETQ. V was pared by 4 bases and J by 8 bases, with 7 bases of the junction left unmatched. CDR3 length: 14 amino acids. CDR3 sequence reads: CASSGGQGIDEQFF. CDR3 DNA: TGCGCCAGCAGCGGGGGACAGGGTATCGATGAGCAGTTCTTC.

The CDR3 is CASSIDRQGAEQYF. Written as DNA, the CDR3 is TGTGCCAGTAGTATAGATCGACAGGGGGCCGAGCAGTACTTC. J is TRBJ2-7 and V is TRBV19; 10 bases align to TRBD1. The CDR3 consists of 14 residues. The germline CDR1 and CDR2 sequences are LNHDA and SQIVND (reference sequence). V trimming: 0 bases; J trimming: 6 bases; junction bases outside the gene matches: 2.

The V gene is TRBV10-3, the J gene TRBJ1-5; weak D call: TRBD1 (5 bases). Trimming shortened V by 0 bases and J by 4 bases, and 10 bases separated the two germline ends. Germline values: CDR1 ENHRY, CDR2 SYGVKD. This CDR3 is built from 15 residues. The CDR3 nucleotides are TGTGCCATCAGTGAGTCCGGCTCAGGGAATCAGCCCCAGCATTTT. Translation gives CAISESGSGNQPQHF.

V and J are TRBV13 and TRBJ2-2, with TRBD1 matching 8 bases. CDR3 length: 20 residues. Germline V gene data show CDR1 as PRHDT and CDR2 as FYEKMQ (reference sequence). V lost 1 base to trimming and J lost 1 base; unmatched junction nucleotides: 14. CDR3 in DNA: TGTGCCAGCAGCTTAGTACACCGATCCGACAGGGGCCTGAACACCGGGGAGCTGTTTTTT. This translates into CASSLVHRSDRGLNTGELFF.

This clone has a single count. The chain recombines TRBV10-3 with TRBJ2-7; 8 bases are a match to TRBD1. The trim removed 10 bases at V and 6 bases at J, leaving 23 bases unmatched. Germline loops: CDR1 ENHRY, CDR2 SYGVKD. This CDR3 is built from 17 residues. The CDR3 DNA follows: TGTGCCAGCAGACCGGGACAGGCTACATTCCAATCTGTCGAGCAGTACTTC. Its protein product is CASRPGQATFQSVEQYF.

This rearrangement joins TRBV28 to TRBJ2-1; 9 positions match TRBD2. This CDR3 comprises 15 residues. The trim removed 5 bases at V and 5 bases at J, leaving 7 bases unmatched. Germline CDR1 and CDR2: MDHEN and SYDVKM. CDR3 sequence reads: CASSGGGRGNNEQFF. CDR3 in DNA: TGTGCCAGCAGTGGGGGCGGGAGGGGTAACAATGAGCAGTTCTTC.

The genes are TRBV7-9 and TRBJ1-5, with a tentative D call TRBD1 (6 bases). The V end lost 1 base, the J end lost 6 bases, and 13 bases lay between the germline ends. This CDR3 region has 15 residues. The V gene's germline CDR1 is SEHNR and CDR2 FQNEAQ (reference sequence). CDR3 sequence: CASSLGKGVPQPQHF. The CDR3, as DNA: TGTGCCAGCAGCTTAGGAAAGGGGGTCCCTCAGCCCCAGCATTTT.

The chain recombines TRBV14 with TRBJ2-7; D unresolved. V lost 1 base and J lost 9, with 16 bases in between. This CDR3 contains 14 residues. CDR1 is SGHDN, CDR2 FVKESK, per germline. CDR3 bases: TGTGCCAGCAGCCAAGGAGCCAGCACGGGTGGGCAGTACTTC. This encodes CASSQGASTGGQYF.

The chain is built from TRBV7-2 and TRBJ2-7; 7 bases map to TRBD2. V was clipped by 5 bases and J by 3 bases; unmatched bases: 4. CDR3 length: 13 residues. Germline V gives CDR1 SGHTA, CDR2 FQGNSA. The CDR3 DNA is TGTGCCAGCAGCGGGAGGGGCCGCTACGAGCAGTACTTC. Translating gives CASSGRGRYEQYF.

The chain recombines TRBV6-2 or TRBV6-3 with TRBJ2-7; D is perhaps TRBD2 (5 bases). With 2 bases removed from V and 5 bases from J, the gap between germline ends came to 10 bases. Germline lookup yields CDR1 MNHEY and CDR2 SVGEGT. The CDR3 has 13 amino acids. CDR3 loop: CASSYGLSDEQYF. CDR3 nucleotides: TGTGCCAGCAGTTACGGACTCTCGGACGAGCAGTACTTC.

The chain recombines TRBV6-5 with TRBJ1-5; possibly TRBD1 for D (6 bases). The germline V gene encodes CDR1 MNHEY and CDR2 SVGAGI. The CDR3 covers 14 residues. V lost 8 bases and J 7 bases, leaving 18 bases between the germline ends. The CDR3 reads CASREGGPGQPQHF. The CDR3 DNA is TGTGCCAGCCGGGAGGGGGGGCCAGGGCAGCCCCAGCATTTT.

This rearrangement joins TRBV25-1 to TRBJ1-2, with TRBD1 identical over 7 bases. The CDR3 covers 16 residues. CDR1 and CDR2 from the germline V gene are MGHDK and SYGVNS. After removal of 3 bases from V and 0 bases from J, the junction contained 7 bases not matched to a gene. The CDR3 region is CASSDLSGGPNYGYTF. The CDR3 nucleotides read TGTGCCAGCAGTGATCTGTCAGGGGGTCCTAACTATGGCTACACCTTC.

The chain combines TRBV24-1 with TRBJ2-5; no clear D gene. Germline-derived CDR1 and CDR2 are KGHDR and SFDVKD. V was pared by 4 bases and J by 5 bases, with 7 bases between. The CDR3 is 12 residues long. The DNA of the CDR3 is TGTGCCACCAGTGACGCCGGGGAGACCCAGTACTTC. Its translation is CATSDAGETQYF.

The chain recombines TRBV18 with TRBJ1-1, with 7 bases matching TRBD1. The CDR3 contains 16 residues. Per the germline V gene, CDR1 is KGHSH and CDR2 is LQKENI. Trimming cost V 2 bases and J 1 base; bases outside gene matches: 7. CDR3 residues: CASSPNRGGGNTEAFF. The CDR3, as DNA: TGTGCCAGCTCACCAAACAGGGGTGGAGGGAACACTGAAGCTTTCTTT. Variable domain in full (rest from reference TRBV18 and TRBJ1-1): NAGVMQNPRHLVRRRGQEARLRCSPMKGHSHVYWYRQLPEEGLKFMVYLQKENIIDESGMPKERFSAEFPKEGPSILRIQQVVRGDSAAYFCASSPNRGGGNTEAFFGQGTRLTVV.

The rearrangement links TRBV5-1 to TRBJ1-4; possibly TRBD1 for D (5 bases). The germline V gene encodes CDR1 SGHRS and CDR2 YFSETQ. Trimming left V 3 bases short and J 4 bases short, with 13 bases between. This CDR3 contains 15 residues. CDR3 bases: TGCGCCAGCAGCTGGGGGGATTCGGGTAATGAAAAACTGTTTTTT. Its translation is CASSWGDSGNEKLFF.

This chain uses TRBV5-1 with TRBJ2-2, with a tentative D call TRBD2 (6 bases). Per germline, CDR1 SGHRS and CDR2 YFSETQ. The CDR3 has 15 amino acids. With 2 bases removed from V and 2 bases from J, the gap between germline ends came to 10 bases. As DNA, the CDR3 is TGCGCCAGCAGCTTCTCGGGAGAAAACACCGGGGAGCTGTTTTTT. Its protein is CASSFSGENTGELFF.

The CDR3 here is CASNLGQGQPQHF. In nucleotides, the CDR3 is TGTGCCAGTAATCTGGGACAGGGTCAGCCCCAGCATTTT. The V call is TRBV19, the J call TRBJ1-5; 9 nucleotides align to TRBD1. CDR3 length equals 13 residues. Germline CDR1 LNHDA, CDR2 SQIVND (reference sequence). Trimming cost V 7 bases and J 6 bases; bases outside gene matches: 4. Full variable domain (rest looked up from reference TRBV19 and TRBJ1-5): DGGITQSPKYLFRKEGQNVTLSCEQNLNHDAMYWYRQDPGQGLRLIYYSQIVNDFQKGDIAEGYSVSREKKESFPLTVTSAQKNPTAFYLCASNLGQGQPQHFGDGTRLSIL.

V usage is TRBV6-2 or TRBV6-3 and J usage is TRBJ1-5; a weak D match, TRBD1 (5 bases). The CDR3 spans 16 residues. V was cut by 4 bases and J by 5 bases, with 18 bases left in between. The germline gives CDR1 MNHEY, CDR2 SVGEGT. The CDR3 nucleotides read TGTGCCAGCAGTTTCATCGGTGGAGGGGTTGATCAGCCCCAGCATTTT. Amino acids: CASSFIGGGVDQPQHF.

This clone was seen only once. CDR3 residues: CASSQADSRAAGGYTF. The CDR3 nucleotides are TGTGCCAGCAGCCAAGCCGATAGTCGGGCGGCGGGGGGCTACACCTTC. The chain joins TRBV3-1 (or the pseudogene TRBV3-2) to TRBJ1-2; D not certain. Per germline, CDR1 LGHDT and CDR2 YNNKEL (reference sequence). V was cut by 1 base and J by 8 bases, with 20 bases left in between. The CDR3 consists of 16 residues.

The rearrangement joins TRBV18 to TRBJ2-7, with 11 bases aligning to TRBD1. Germline assignment: CDR1 KGHSH and CDR2 LQKENI. This CDR3 has 15 residues. The V gene end was trimmed by 6 bases and the J gene end by 4 bases; junction bases not matched to a gene: 8. The CDR3 protein is CASSRTGGVIYEQYF. The CDR3 region has the DNA TGTGCCAGCTCGCGGACAGGGGGCGTTATATACGAGCAGTACTTC.

The gene calls are TRBV7-2 and TRBJ2-1; D not resolved. With 5 bases removed from V and 1 base from J, the gap between germline ends came to 9 bases. This CDR3 is 14 amino acids long. Germline CDR1 is SGHTA and CDR2 is FQGNSA. CDR3 DNA sequence: TGTGCCAGCAGCCTGGGCCGATCCTACAATGAGCAGTTCTTC. This gives the protein CASSLGRSYNEQFF. The whole variable domain, remainder taken from reference TRBV7-2 and TRBJ2-1, is GAGVSQSPSNKVTEKGKDVELRCDPISGHTALYWYRQSLGQGLEFLIYFQGNSAPDKSGLPSDRFSAERTGGSVSTLTIQRTQQEDSAVYLCASSLGRSYNEQFFGPGTRLTVL.

This clone was recorded only once. This sequence joins TRBV29-1 and TRBJ1-1; D possibly corresponds to TRBD1 (6 bases). V lost 5 bases and J lost 1, with 11 bases in between. The CDR3 length is 13 residues. Germline CDR1 reads SQVTM; CDR2 reads ANQGSEA. For the CDR3, the DNA is TGCAGCGTTAGCACAGGGCAGAACACTGAAGCTTTCTTT. Translated, it gives CSVSTGQNTEAFF.

This rearrangement joins TRBV9 to TRBJ2-5, with TRBD2 as a possible D gene (6 bases). Per germline, CDR1 SGDLS and CDR2 YYNGEE. This CDR3 region has 13 residues. V lost 4 bases and J 2 bases, leaving 9 bases between the germline ends. CDR3 amino acids: CASSLALQETQYF. The DNA of the CDR3 is TGTGCCAGCAGCCTAGCGCTACAAGAGACCCAGTACTTC.